What follows are 16 T cell receptor beta chains derived from one specimen sequenced in a study of OX40 agonist ivuxolimab in advanced cancers. TCRdb's copy holds only in-frame clones and misses some; the assay was immunoSEQ multiplex PCR. In the table there are tens of thousands of clones, around 83% of which are singletons. The sample here was CD4+ or CD8+ T cells sorted from blood, taken in a trial of the OX40 agonist ivuxolimab. These receptors originate from an adult with an advanced solid tumor such as melanoma, head and neck, liver or kidney cancer.

V is TRBV7-8 and J is TRBJ2-7; D not resolved. V was trimmed by 0 bases and J by 3 bases, leaving 6 bases between them. Germline CDR1 SGHVS, CDR2 FQNEAQ. CDR3 length: 13 amino acids. The CDR3 protein is CASSLAPVYEQYF. For the CDR3, the DNA is TGTGCCAGCAGCTTAGCCCCGGTCTACGAGCAGTACTTC.

The chain is built from TRBV21-1 and TRBJ2-6; TRBD2 was called by the table and not checked on the DNA. TRBV21-1 is marked as a pseudogene. CDR3 size: 20 residues. CDR3 protein: CASSTRLAGVTQSGANVLTF. The CDR3 nucleotides read TGTGCCAGCAGCACGCGACTAGCGGGAGTTACTCAGTCTGGGGCCAACGTCCTGACTTTC.

V and J are TRBV28 and TRBJ2-5, with D perhaps matching TRBD1 (6 bases). The CDR3 extends over 15 amino acids. CDR1 and CDR2 from the germline V gene are MDHEN and SYDVKM. Trimming removed 6 bases from V and 1 base from J, with 15 bases in between. CDR3 amino acids: CASRDPGHLQETQYF. CDR3 bases: TGTGCCAGCAGAGATCCGGGACACCTCCAAGAGACCCAGTACTTC.

This CDR3 is CASSVYSGRSSYNEQFF. In DNA, the CDR3 is TGTGCCAGCAGCGTATATAGCGGGAGGAGCTCCTACAATGAGCAGTTCTTC. The V and J genes are TRBV9 and TRBJ2-1, with 10 bases fitting TRBD2. V shed 1 base, J shed 0 bases, and the junction held 4 bases outside the gene matches. Per germline, CDR1 SGDLS and CDR2 YYNGEE. CDR3 length: 17 residues.

The chain is built from TRBV5-1 and TRBJ2-3, with TRBD2 identical over 12 bases. Germline CDR1 reads SGHRS; CDR2 reads YFSETQ. V was pared by 4 bases and J by 0 bases, with 3 bases of the junction left unmatched. This CDR3 is 16 amino acids long. The CDR3 reads CASSPGTSGSTDTQYF. DNA for the CDR3: TGCGCCAGCAGCCCGGGGACTAGCGGGAGCACAGATACGCAGTATTTT. The whole variable domain, remainder taken from reference TRBV5-1 and TRBJ2-3, is KAGVTQTPRYLIKTRGQQVTLSCSPISGHRSVSWYQQTPGQGLQFLFEYFSETQRNKGNFPGRFSGRQFSNSRSEMNVSTLELGDSALYLCASSPGTSGSTDTQYFGPGTRLTVL.

In this sample, this clone turned up a few times. The V gene is TRBV7-9, the J gene TRBJ2-2, with D perhaps matching TRBD2 (6 bases). Trimming removed 8 bases at V and 7 bases at J, with 8 bases between. The CDR3 loop spans 11 amino acids. Germline lookup yields CDR1 SEHNR and CDR2 FQNEAQ (reference sequence). CDR3 in amino acids: CASRGYGELFF. For the CDR3, the DNA is TGTGCCAGCCGGGGGTACGGGGAGCTGTTTTTT. The complete variable domain, with remaining parts taken from reference TRBV7-9 and TRBJ2-2, reads DTGVSQNPRHKITKRGQNVTFRCDPISEHNRLYWYRQTLGQGPEFLTYFQNEAQLEKSRLLSDRFSAERPKGSFSTLEIQRTEQGDSAMYLCASRGYGELFFGEGSRLTVL.

By share, this clone ranks as medium-sized. V and J are TRBV30 and TRBJ2-3; D is perhaps TRBD2 (5 bases). The CDR3 extends over 14 amino acids. Germline V gives CDR1 GTSNPN, CDR2 SVGIG (reference sequence). The V and J ends lost 5 bases and 4 bases respectively, with 16 bases between them. CDR3 protein: CAWGLEAGADTQYF. The CDR3 DNA is TGTGCCTGGGGGTTGGAGGCTGGGGCAGATACGCAGTATTTT.

The CDR3 protein is CASSQLGGGSTEAFF. The CDR3 region has the DNA TGTGCCAGCAGTCAACTCGGAGGAGGTAGCACTGAAGCTTTCTTT. The rearrangement uses TRBV6-6 and TRBJ1-1; D not resolved. Germline CDR1 reads MNHNY; CDR2 reads SVGAGI (reference sequence). The V end was cut by 5 bases, the J end by 4 bases, with 17 bases between. This CDR3 is built from 15 residues.

This clone was recorded only once. The chain carries TRBV6-1 and TRBJ1-2, with 8 bases fitting TRBD1. The germline V gene has CDR1 MNHNS and CDR2 SASEGT. The length of the CDR3 is 16 residues. With V trimmed by 0 bases and J by 6 bases, 9 bases remained unmatched. CDR3 in DNA: TGTGCCAGCAGTGAAGCCGGGGCAGGGGGCAAGAATGGCTACACCTTC. Its translation is CASSEAGAGGKNGYTF.

The chain employs TRBV5-8 and TRBJ2-7, with 8 bases identical to TRBD1. The CDR3 has 15 amino acids. The germline V gene has CDR1 SGHTS and CDR2 YDEGEE. V lost 0 bases to trimming and J lost 2 bases; unmatched junction nucleotides: 4. For the CDR3, the DNA is TGTGCCAGCAGCTTGGGGACAGGGATTGCCTACGAGCAGTACTTC. Translating it yields CASSLGTGIAYEQYF.

V is TRBV7-6 and J is TRBJ2-7; no definite D call. V was trimmed by 5 bases and J by 2 bases, leaving 7 bases between them. The CDR3 has 12 residues. CDR1 and CDR2 (germline): SGHVS, FNYEAQ. CDR3 amino acids: CASSGLAYEQYF. The CDR3 DNA reads TGTGCCAGCAGCGGCCTAGCCTACGAGCAGTACTTC. Drawing the rest from reference TRBV7-6 and TRBJ2-7, the complete variable domain is GAGVSQSPRYKVTKRGQDVALRCDPISGHVSLYWYRQALGQGPEFLTYFNYEAQQDKSGLPNDRFSAERPEGSISTLTIQRTEQRDSAMYRCASSGLAYEQYFGPGTRLTVT.

CDR3 region: CASSPGGIYEQYF. CDR3 bases: TGTGCCAGCAGTCCAGGGGGCATATACGAGCAGTACTTC. The chain links TRBV28 to TRBJ2-7; 8 nucleotides align to TRBD1. The CDR3 consists of 13 residues. CDR1 MDHEN and CDR2 SYDVKM come from the germline V gene. V lost 5 bases, J lost 4 bases, and 4 bases stayed unmatched.

The chain uses TRBV5-6 and TRBJ2-3, with TRBD2 identical over 9 bases. The CDR3 has 15 residues. After removal of 0 bases from V and 6 bases from J, the junction contained 5 bases not matched to a gene. Germline CDR1 SGHDT, CDR2 YYEEEE. The CDR3 sequence: CASSLGAGGPDTQYF. CDR3 in DNA: TGTGCCAGCAGCTTGGGGGCGGGAGGGCCGGATACGCAGTATTTT.

The chain couples TRBV5-1 to TRBJ1-1; no firm D call. CDR3 length equals 15 residues. The germline V gene encodes CDR1 SGHRS and CDR2 YFSETQ. The V end lost 0 bases, the J end lost 6 bases, and 15 bases lay between the germline ends. Here the CDR3 reads CASSLDAGGVPEAFF. CDR3 DNA: TGCGCCAGCAGCTTGGACGCGGGTGGGGTTCCTGAAGCTTTCTTT. Full variable domain (rest looked up from reference TRBV5-1 and TRBJ1-1): KAGVTQTPRYLIKTRGQQVTLSCSPISGHRSVSWYQQTPGQGLQFLFEYFSETQRNKGNFPGRFSGRQFSNSRSEMNVSTLELGDSALYLCASSLDAGGVPEAFFGQGTRLTVV.

This chain uses TRBV10-2 with TRBJ2-5, with a weak D call TRBD1 (5 bases). The germline V gene has CDR1 WSHSY and CDR2 SAAADI. V lost 8 bases to trimming and J lost 0 bases, with 13 bases between them. CDR3 length: 14 amino acids. The CDR3 region is CASGLYRYQETQYF. The CDR3 DNA follows: TGCGCCAGCGGGTTATACAGGTACCAAGAGACCCAGTACTTC.

The chain is built from TRBV7-9 and TRBJ2-2; possibly TRBD2 for D (5 bases). The ends were cut back, 5 bases at V and 4 bases at J, with 14 bases in the middle. Germline values: CDR1 SEHNR, CDR2 FQNEAQ (reference sequence). The CDR3 loop spans 15 amino acids. In DNA form, the CDR3 reads TGTGCCAGCAGCCCAGTCGGGGTAGGCACCGGGGAGCTGTTTTTT. Translating gives CASSPVGVGTGELFF.